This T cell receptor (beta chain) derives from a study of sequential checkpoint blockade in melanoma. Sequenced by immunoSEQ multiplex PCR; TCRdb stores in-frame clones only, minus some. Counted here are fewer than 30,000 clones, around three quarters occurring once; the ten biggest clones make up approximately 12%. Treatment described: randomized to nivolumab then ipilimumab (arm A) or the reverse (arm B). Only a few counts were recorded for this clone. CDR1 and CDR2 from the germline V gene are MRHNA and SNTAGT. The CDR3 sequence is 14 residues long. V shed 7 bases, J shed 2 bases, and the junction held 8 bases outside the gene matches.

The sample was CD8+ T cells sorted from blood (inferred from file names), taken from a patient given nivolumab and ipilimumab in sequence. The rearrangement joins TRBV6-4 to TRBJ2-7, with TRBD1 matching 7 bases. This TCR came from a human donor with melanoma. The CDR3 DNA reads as TGTGCCAGCACCCCCCGGGACAGCCCCTACGAGCAGTACTTC. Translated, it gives CASTPRDSPYEQYF.